This TCR beta chain originates from a study of beta chain features in type 1 diabetes. The overall study: Healthy donors and patients had similar age, gender and cell yields. General study results and limits: At VDJ recombination sites, type 1 diabetes patients had fewer insertions and more deleted nucleotides. Amplification by PCR could prefer shorter templates, with the same effect in patients and controls. Among patients with Type 1 diabetes, TCRB CDR3s were moderately but significantly shorter in every one of the four CD4+ subsets.

Of the isolated RNA, all was reverse transcribed, and so the sequenced material was expressed TCRB transcripts. TCRdb's copy holds only in-frame clones and misses some; the assay was immunoSEQ multiplex PCR. The sample consists of 600,000 to 700,000 clones, roughly an eighth of them appearing once. CD4+ naive, central memory, regulatory and stem cell-like memory subsets were isolated by sorting on CD45RO/CCR7/CD25/CD127/CD95/CD27. This clone has more than one count but fewer than ten. Its antigen is still unknown. CDR1 MDHEN and CDR2 SYDVKM come from the germline V gene. This CDR3 has 13 amino acids. Trimming removed 6 bases at V and 4 bases at J, with 12 bases between.

The source of this sequence is a young man with type 1 diabetes. V and J are TRBV28 and TRBJ1-2; a possible D gene is TRBD1 (6 bases). The sample consisted of naive CD4+ T cells from blood. The CDR3 spells CASRTPGAYGYTF. The CDR3 DNA follows: TGTGCCAGCAGGACCCCAGGGGCCTATGGCTACACCTTC.